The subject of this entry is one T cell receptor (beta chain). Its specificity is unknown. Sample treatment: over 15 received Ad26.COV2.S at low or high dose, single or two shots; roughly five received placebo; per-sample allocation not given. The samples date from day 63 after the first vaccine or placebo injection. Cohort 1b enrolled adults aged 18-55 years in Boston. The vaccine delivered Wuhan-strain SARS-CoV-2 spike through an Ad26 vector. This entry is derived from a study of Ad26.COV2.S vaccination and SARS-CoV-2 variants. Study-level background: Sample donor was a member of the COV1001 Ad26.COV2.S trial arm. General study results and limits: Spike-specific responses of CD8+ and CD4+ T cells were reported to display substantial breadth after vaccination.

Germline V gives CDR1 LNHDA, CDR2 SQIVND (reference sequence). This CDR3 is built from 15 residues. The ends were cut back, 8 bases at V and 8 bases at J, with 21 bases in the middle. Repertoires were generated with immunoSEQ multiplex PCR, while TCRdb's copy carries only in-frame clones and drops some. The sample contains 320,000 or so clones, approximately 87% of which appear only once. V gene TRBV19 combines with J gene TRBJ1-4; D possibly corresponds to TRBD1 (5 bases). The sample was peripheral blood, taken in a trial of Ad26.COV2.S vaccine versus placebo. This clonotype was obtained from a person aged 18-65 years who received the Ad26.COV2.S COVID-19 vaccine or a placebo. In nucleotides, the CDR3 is TGTGCCAGTTTGGGCAGGCGGTCAGGGTCAGAAAAACTGTTTTTT. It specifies CASLGRRSGSEKLFF.